The 14 T cell receptor beta chains presented below share a single source sample, sequenced in a study of OX40 agonist ivuxolimab in advanced cancers. Data came from immunoSEQ multiplex PCR; TCRdb stores just in-frame clones and leaves some out. The data contain approximately 33,000 clones, 85% to 95% of them seen just once; the ten biggest clones take up 26%. The sample consisted of CD4+ or CD8+ T cells sorted from blood, taken in a trial of the OX40 agonist ivuxolimab. The source is an adult with an advanced solid tumor such as melanoma, head and neck, liver or kidney cancer.

As DNA, the CDR3 is TGCGCCAGCAGCTTACTAGCGGGGGGCCTAGATACGCAGTATTTT. Encoded protein: CASSLLAGGLDTQYF. The rearrangement joins TRBV5-1 to TRBJ2-3; 12 nucleotides agree with TRBD2. V lost 2 bases to trimming and J lost 5 bases; unmatched junction nucleotides: 3. CDR1 and CDR2 from the germline V gene are SGHRS and YFSETQ. The CDR3 length is 15 residues.

The chain employs TRBV27 and TRBJ2-1; 11 bases align to TRBD2. V shed 6 bases, J shed 4 bases, and the junction held 5 bases outside the gene matches. Germline lookup yields CDR1 MNHEY and CDR2 SMNVEV (reference sequence). The CDR3 loop spans 15 amino acids. The CDR3 DNA sequence: TGTGCCAGCAGAGACACTAGCGGGAGTTACAATGAGCAGTTCTTC. This codes for CASRDTSGSYNEQFF.

The chain couples TRBV4-2 to TRBJ1-4, with 7 bases identical to TRBD1. Trimming took 2 bases from V and 2 from J; bases not matched to a gene: 5. Germline-derived CDR1 and CDR2 are LGHNA and YNFKEQ. The CDR3 is 16 amino acids. CDR3 DNA: TGTGCCAGCAGCCAAAGCCTGGGACAGACTAATGAAAAACTGTTTTTT. This sequence encodes CASSQSLGQTNEKLFF.

The CDR3 loop reads CASSVDGGSEQFF. CDR3 DNA: TGTGCCAGCAGCGTAGATGGTGGGAGTGAGCAGTTCTTC. The chain has TRBV9 and TRBJ2-1, with TRBD2 as a possible D gene (5 bases). The V gene's germline CDR1 is SGDLS and CDR2 YYNGEE. V was trimmed by 0 bases and J by 9 bases, leaving 10 bases between them. This CDR3 is built from 13 residues.

The V and J genes are TRBV7-6 and TRBJ2-6; D gene uncertain. Trimming left V 5 bases short and J 5 bases short, with 22 bases between. Germline CDR1 SGHVS, CDR2 FNYEAQ. The CDR3 extends over 18 amino acids. The CDR3 sequence: CASSPMEWNPVWANVLTF. CDR3 in DNA: TGTGCCAGCAGCCCCATGGAGTGGAATCCAGTCTGGGCCAACGTCCTGACTTTC.

The J gene is TRBJ1-5, the V gene TRBV10-2; D might be TRBD1 (5 bases). Per the germline V gene, CDR1 is WSHSY and CDR2 is SAAADI. The V gene lost 7 bases and the J gene lost 4 bases, with 14 bases spanning the gap. This CDR3 contains 14 residues. Written as DNA, the CDR3 is TGCGCCAGCAATTCCGGGGGAAGAAATCAGCCCCAGCATTTT. Its translation is CASNSGGRNQPQHF.

This clone has only one observation. The rearrangement uses TRBV6-5 and TRBJ1-2, with 9 nucleotides matching TRBD1. The junction had 1 base not matched to a gene; V was cut back by 0 bases and J by 2 bases. The CDR3 runs to 15 residues. Germline-derived CDR1 and CDR2 are MNHEY and SVGAGI. The CDR3 sequence is CASSYSGTGNYGYTF. The CDR3 DNA follows: TGTGCCAGCAGTTACTCCGGGACAGGGAACTATGGCTACACCTTC.

The genes are TRBV25-1 and TRBJ2-7, with a tentative D call TRBD1 (6 bases). Per the germline V gene, CDR1 is MGHDK and CDR2 is SYGVNS. Deletions cut 8 bases from V and 3 bases from J, with 14 bases between. The CDR3 runs to 13 residues. The CDR3 DNA reads TGTGCCAGCCGGGACACAGATTTCTACGAGCAGTACTTC. Residues: CASRDTDFYEQYF.

The V call is TRBV7-8, the J call TRBJ2-2, with 10 bases fitting TRBD2. This CDR3 is 19 amino acids long. V was pared by 5 bases and J by 1 base, with 13 bases of the junction left unmatched. Germline V gene lookup returns CDR1 SGHVS and CDR2 FQNEAQ. The CDR3 protein is CASSPQYGLAGENTGELFF. Here the CDR3 DNA reads TGTGCCAGCAGCCCCCAATACGGCCTAGCGGGGGAGAACACCGGGGAGCTGTTTTTT.

J is TRBJ2-3 and V is TRBV27, with D perhaps matching TRBD1 (7 bases). Germline CDR1 reads MNHEY; CDR2 reads SMNVEV (reference sequence). V lost 5 bases and J 6 bases, leaving 21 bases between the germline ends. This CDR3 spans 16 amino acids. This chain's CDR3 is CASSPFGGGGQDTQYF. The DNA for the CDR3 is TGTGCCAGCAGTCCGTTCGGAGGAGGGGGCCAGGATACGCAGTATTTT.

The chain uses TRBV6-5 and TRBJ2-3; 7 bases match TRBD2. The CDR3 is 16 amino acids. CDR1 and CDR2 from the germline V gene are MNHEY and SVGAGI. Trimming at V came to 1 base and at J to 7 bases, leaving 11 bases not matched to a gene. For the CDR3, the DNA is TGTGCCAGCAGTTACTATCACGGCGGGAGAGGAAATACGCAGTATTTT. It yields the protein CASSYYHGGRGNTQYF.

This chain uses TRBV27 with TRBJ2-5; TRBD1 matches at 11 bases. J gave up 5 bases and V 4 bases, and 9 bases lay outside the gene matches. Germline V gene data show CDR1 as MNHEY and CDR2 as SMNVEV (reference sequence). This CDR3 has 16 residues. The CDR3 sequence: CASSSPGQGVGETQYF. In DNA form, the CDR3 reads TGTGCCAGCAGTTCTCCGGGACAGGGGGTTGGTGAGACCCAGTACTTC.

The rearrangement uses TRBV28 and TRBJ1-5; D call uncertain. Between the trimmed V and J ends, which lost 6 bases and 7 bases, there was a span of 16 bases. In germline, CDR1 is MDHEN, CDR2 SYDVKM. The CDR3 is made up of 14 amino acids. As DNA, the CDR3 is TGTGCCAGCAGCCTAACCCCCGGTGGCCAGCCCCAGCATTTT. This encodes CASSLTPGGQPQHF.

J is TRBJ2-1 and V is TRBV2, with 10 bases that match TRBD2. In germline, CDR1 is SNHLY, CDR2 FYNNEI. V lost 5 bases to trimming and J lost 10 bases; unmatched junction nucleotides: 8. This CDR3 has 14 amino acids. CDR3 loop: CASSLTGTSDEQFF. In DNA form, the CDR3 reads TGTGCCAGCAGTCTTACCGGGACTAGCGACGAGCAGTTCTTC. The whole variable domain, remainder taken from reference TRBV2 and TRBJ2-1, is EPEVTQTPSHQVTQMGQEVILRCVPISNHLYFYWYRQILGQKVEFLVSFYNNEISEKSEIFDDQFSVERPDGSNFTLKIRSTKLEDSAMYFCASSLTGTSDEQFFGPGTRLTVL.